This entry is about one T cell receptor beta chain. The CDR3 has 14 residues. The germline V and J ends were trimmed by 1 base and 8 bases, with 10 bases remaining between them. Per germline, CDR1 SGHRS and CDR2 YFSETQ. The PCR used 60 Vbeta and 13 Jbeta primers. Method: immunoSEQ multiplex PCR; TCRdb's copy keeps in-frame clones and lacks some. The sample includes 100,000 or so clones, 78% of them seen just once. These data originate in a study of cytomegalovirus exposure and HLA in healthy donors. Despite likely unrecorded immune exposures, the donors were nominally healthy at the time of sampling. Sequenced material: PBMCs. The chain recombines TRBV5-1 with TRBJ1-6; possibly TRBD1 for D (5 bases). The receptor was derived from a man aged 30-40 years in good health and CMV-seronegative. This chain's CDR3 is CASSLSREHSPLHF. The CDR3 coding sequence is TGCGCCAGCAGCTTGAGCAGGGAACATTCACCCCTCCACTTT.